A selection of T cell receptor beta chains follows, all from one sample in a study of blood T cell repertoires in COVID-19. Using immunoSEQ multiplex PCR, the repertoire was profiled, and TCRdb retains in-frame clones only, with some absent. The sample yields more than 250,000 clones, about 85% seen once. The sequenced sample was PBMCs or T cells enriched from blood (not recorded which). These receptors all come from a young woman who had recovered from COVID-19. Both conserved end residues are part of each CDR3. Fields, in order: J gene, D gene, clone size, V gene, CDR3 length, CDR3 DNA, CDR3 protein. D genes are given only for firm matches. The listing skips clone size in some rows; elsewhere it reads once, few, many or a size class.

TRBJ1-6 NA NA TRBV6-5 15 TGTGCCAGCAGCCGCGACCGGCAGGGGTATTCACCCCTCCACTTT CASSRDRQGYSPLHF
TRBJ1-2 TRBD1 NA TRBV5-1 15 TGCGCCAGCAGCGAACAGGGGATTTCCAACTATGGCTACACCTTC CASSEQGISNYGYTF
TRBJ1-1 NA NA TRBV27 15 TGTGCCAGCAACACCTCTCCGGGAGTGAACACTGAAGCTTTCTTT CASNTSPGVNTEAFF
TRBJ1-1 NA NA TRBV4-2 17 TGTGCCAGCAGCCAAGATTCCCAGAGGGCAAGAAACACTGAAGCTTTCTTT CASSQDSQRARNTEAFF
TRBJ1-5 NA NA TRBV4-3 15 TGCGCCAGCAGCCAAGAACAACAGTTCAATCAGCCCCAGCATTTT CASSQEQQFNQPQHF
TRBJ1-2 TRBD1 NA TRBV5-6 16 TGTGCCAGCAGCTTGGCCGACAGGGGTTGGATTGGTGGCTACACCTTC CASSLADRGWIGGYTF
TRBJ2-3 TRBD2 once TRBV6-2/TRBV6-3 17 TGTGCCAGCAGTTACCTAGCGGGGGGGCGGACACCAGATACGCAGTATTTT CASSYLAGGRTPDTQYF
TRBJ2-6 TRBD1 NA TRBV5-1 17 TGCGCCAGCAGCGGCGCCGGGACAGGAGGAACGGCCAACGTCCTGACTTTC CASSGAGTGGTANVLTF
TRBJ1-3 NA NA TRBV5-1 15 TGCGCCAGCAGCCGGGGGGATAGCTCTGGAAACACCATATATTTT CASSRGDSSGNTIYF
TRBJ1-2 NA NA TRBV6-5 15 TGTGCCAGCAGTTACTCGGCAGGGAGGAACTATGGCTACACCTTC CASSYSAGRNYGYTF
TRBJ2-7 TRBD1 NA TRBV28 15 TGTGCCAGCACCGTGGGACAGGGCCGGTCCTACGAGCAGTACTTC CASTVGQGRSYEQYF
TRBJ1-3 TRBD1 few TRBV9 18 TGTGCCAGCAGCGTAGGGGTGGGACAGGCTCATTCTGGAAACACCATATATTTT CASSVGVGQAHSGNTIYF
TRBJ1-5 TRBD1 NA TRBV6-1 16 TGTGCCAGCAGTGCTCGTCGGACAGGCCCCAATCAGCCCCAGCATTTT CASSARRTGPNQPQHF
TRBJ1-3 TRBD1 NA TRBV18 15 TGTGCCAGCTCCCAGGACAGGGGGACTGGAAACACCATATATTTT CASSQDRGTGNTIYF
TRBJ1-3 NA few TRBV25-1 14 TGTGCCAGCAGTGAAGGGGCTTCCGGAAACACCATATATTTT CASSEGASGNTIYF
TRBJ1-5 NA NA TRBV30 13 TGTGCCTGGGGAGCCGGAGGAGGTCAGCCCCAGCATTTT CAWGAGGGQPQHF
TRBJ2-7 NA NA TRBV25-1 14 TGTGCCAGCAGTGAAGGGGTCAGGGCCTACGAGCAGTACTTC CASSEGVRAYEQYF
TRBJ1-1 NA NA TRBV11-2 15 TGTGCCAGCAGCCGCCACAGGGAAAGGGACACTGAAGCTTTCTTT CASSRHRERDTEAFF
TRBJ1-5 NA NA TRBV6-2/TRBV6-3 15 TGTGCCAGCAGTGACCCGGGGGGGATAGGACAGCCCCAGCATTTT CASSDPGGIGQPQHF
TRBJ2-6 TRBD1 NA TRBV19 18 TGTGCCAGTAGTATAGCTGGACAGGGGGCGAGTGGGGCCAACGTCCTGACTTTC CASSIAGQGASGANVLTF
TRBJ1-1 NA NA TRBV5-4 14 TGTGCCAGCAGTTCGGTTTCTGGGAACACTGAAGCTTTCTTT CASSSVSGNTEAFF
TRBJ1-2 NA NA TRBV29-1 12 TGCACCTCAACCGAGCCCCACTATGGCTACACCTTC CTSTEPHYGYTF
TRBJ1-5 TRBD1 NA TRBV2 14 TGTGCCAGCAGCGACAGGGATCGCAATCAGCCCCAGCATTTT CASSDRDRNQPQHF
TRBJ1-1 TRBD1 NA TRBV30 17 TGTGCCTGGAGCCCCCCGGGACAGGGACTGAGGGGAACTGAAGCTTTCTTT CAWSPPGQGLRGTEAFF
TRBJ1-1 TRBD1 NA TRBV2 17 TGTGCCAGCAGGGGACAGGGTAATGTTTTTTTGAACACTGAAGCTTTCTTT CASRGQGNVFLNTEAFF
TRBJ2-7 TRBD2 NA TRBV3-1/TRBV3-2 14 TGTGCCAGCAACCCTAGCGGGGGGGGTTCGGTGCAGTACTTC CASNPSGGGSVQYF
TRBJ1-1 TRBD1 NA TRBV7-2 14 TGTGCCAGCAGCTTCGGACAGGGGAACACTGAAGCTTTCTTT CASSFGQGNTEAFF
TRBJ1-5 TRBD1 NA TRBV19 19 TGTGCCAGTAGTACCCGGGACAGGGGGCTAACCATACGCAATCAGCCCCAGCATTTT CASSTRDRGLTIRNQPQHF
TRBJ2-2 TRBD2 NA TRBV19 18 TGTGCCAGTAGTATAGGCGGGACTAGCGGAACGAACACCGGGGAGCTGTTTTTT CASSIGGTSGTNTGELFF
TRBJ2-1 TRBD2 NA TRBV14 14 TGTGCCAGCAGCCCGGGGGGTTCCTACAATGAGCAGTTCTTC CASSPGGSYNEQFF
TRBJ1-1 NA once TRBV5-5 14 TGTGCCAGCAGCTGGACAGATCTAAACACTGAAGCTTTCTTT CASSWTDLNTEAFF